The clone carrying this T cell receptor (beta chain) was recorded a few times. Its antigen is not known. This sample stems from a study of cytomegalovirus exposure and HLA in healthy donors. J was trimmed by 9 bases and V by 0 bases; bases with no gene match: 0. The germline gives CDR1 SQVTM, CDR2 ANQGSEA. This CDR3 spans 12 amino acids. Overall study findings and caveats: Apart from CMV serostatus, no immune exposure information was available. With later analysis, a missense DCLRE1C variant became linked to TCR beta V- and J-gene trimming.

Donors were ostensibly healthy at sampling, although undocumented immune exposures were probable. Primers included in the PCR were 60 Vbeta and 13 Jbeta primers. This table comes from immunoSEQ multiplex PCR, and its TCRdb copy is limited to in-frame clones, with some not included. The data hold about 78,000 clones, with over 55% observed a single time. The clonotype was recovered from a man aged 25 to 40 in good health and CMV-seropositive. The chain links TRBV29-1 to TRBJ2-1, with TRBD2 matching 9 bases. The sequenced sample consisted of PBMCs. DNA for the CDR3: TGCAGCGTTGAAGATAGCGGGGGTGAGCAGTTCTTC. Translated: CSVEDSGGEQFF.